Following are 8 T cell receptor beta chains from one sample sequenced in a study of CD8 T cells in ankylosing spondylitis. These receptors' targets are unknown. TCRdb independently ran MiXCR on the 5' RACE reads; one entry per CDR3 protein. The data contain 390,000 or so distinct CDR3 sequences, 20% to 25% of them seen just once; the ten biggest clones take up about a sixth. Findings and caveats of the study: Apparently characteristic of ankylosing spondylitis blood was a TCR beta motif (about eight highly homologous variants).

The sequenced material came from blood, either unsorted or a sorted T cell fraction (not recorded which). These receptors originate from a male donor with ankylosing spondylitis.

As DNA, the CDR3 is TGTGCCAGCAGCTTGGGAGGGCCCACTACCACAGATACGCAGTATTTT. It translates to CASSLGGPTTTDTQYF. This sequence joins TRBV5-5 and TRBJ2-3; D may be TRBD2 (5 bases). CDR1 and CDR2 from the germline V gene are SGHKS and YYEKEE (reference sequence). V shed 0 bases and J shed 2 bases, with 13 bases lying between them. This CDR3 contains 16 residues.

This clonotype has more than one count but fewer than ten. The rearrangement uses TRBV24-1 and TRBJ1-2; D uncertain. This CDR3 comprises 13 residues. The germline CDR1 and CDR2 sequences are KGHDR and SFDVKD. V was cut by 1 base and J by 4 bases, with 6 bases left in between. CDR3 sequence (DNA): TGTGCCACCAGTGATTTACGGGGCTATGGCTACACCTTC. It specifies CATSDLRGYGYTF.

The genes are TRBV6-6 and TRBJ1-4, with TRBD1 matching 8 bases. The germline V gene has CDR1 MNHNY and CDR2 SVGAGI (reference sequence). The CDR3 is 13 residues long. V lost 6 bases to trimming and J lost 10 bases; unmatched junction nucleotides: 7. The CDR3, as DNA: TGTGCCAGCAGCCCGGGACAGGCGGTAAAACTGTTTTTT. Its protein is CASSPGQAVKLFF.

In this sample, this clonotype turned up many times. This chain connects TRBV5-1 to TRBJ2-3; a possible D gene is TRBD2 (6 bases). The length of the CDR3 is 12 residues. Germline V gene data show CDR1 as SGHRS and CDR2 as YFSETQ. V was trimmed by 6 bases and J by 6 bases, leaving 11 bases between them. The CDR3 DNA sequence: TGCGCCAGCAAATACGCGGGGGATACGCAGTATTTT. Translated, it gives CASKYAGDTQYF.

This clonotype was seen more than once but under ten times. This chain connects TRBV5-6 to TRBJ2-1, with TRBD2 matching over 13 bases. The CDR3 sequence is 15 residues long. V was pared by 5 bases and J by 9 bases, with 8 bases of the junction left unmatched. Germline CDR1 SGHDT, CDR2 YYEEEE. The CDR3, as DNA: TGTGCCAGCAGTTATCGGACTAGCGGGAGAAGTGAGCAGTTCTTC. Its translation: CASSYRTSGRSEQFF.

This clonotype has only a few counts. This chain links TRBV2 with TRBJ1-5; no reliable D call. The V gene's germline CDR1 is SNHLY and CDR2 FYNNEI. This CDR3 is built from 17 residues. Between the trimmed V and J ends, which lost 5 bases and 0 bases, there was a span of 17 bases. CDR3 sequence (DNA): TGTGCCAGCAGTCCTATGGAGGGAAGATTTAGCAATCAGCCCCAGCATTTT. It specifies CASSPMEGRFSNQPQHF.

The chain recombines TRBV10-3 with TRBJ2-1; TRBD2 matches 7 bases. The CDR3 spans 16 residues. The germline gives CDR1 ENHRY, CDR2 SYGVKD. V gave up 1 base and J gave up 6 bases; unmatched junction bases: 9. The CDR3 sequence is CAISEFGGRVFNEQFF. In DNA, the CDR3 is TGTGCCATCAGTGAGTTTGGCGGGAGAGTGTTCAATGAGCAGTTCTTC.

The CDR3 reads CASSGRTSGNTGELFF. Here the CDR3 DNA reads TGTGCCAGCAGTGGCCGGACTAGCGGAAACACCGGGGAGCTGTTTTTT. This chain links TRBV6-2 or TRBV6-3 with TRBJ2-2, with 10 bases lining up with TRBD2. The germline gives CDR1 MNHEY, CDR2 SVGEGT. The length of the CDR3 is 16 residues. Germline trimming cut 5 bases from V and 2 bases from J; bases unmatched to any gene: 5.